This T cell receptor (beta chain) emerged from a study of shared clonotypes between healthy human individuals. Repertoires were generated with immunoSEQ multiplex PCR, while TCRdb's copy carries only in-frame clones and drops some. Of roughly 810,000 clones in the sample, roughly 96% were seen once. This CDR3 contains 15 residues. The germline CDR1 and CDR2 sequences are MNHEY and SMNVEV (reference sequence). The trim removed 3 bases at V and 5 bases at J, leaving 3 bases unmatched. General observations from the study: Among a handful of donors, about 5% of naive CD4 clonotypes were found in common. Clonotypes shared by all four donors outscored non-shared clonotypes in generation probability.

Note on this clone: Its antigen remains unidentified. In the same sample, other DNA sequences code for this CDR3.

It was CD45RO-negative cells, positively selected for CCR7, that made up naive CD8 cells, with terminally differentiated effector memory CD45RA+ cells excluded. Sequencing was carried out using naive CD8+ T cells sorted from blood. The chain carries TRBV27 and TRBJ2-7; 14 bases agree with TRBD2. The sequence was obtained from a young man in good health. The CDR3 region is CASSLGTSGSNEQYF. The CDR3 region has the DNA TGTGCCAGCAGTTTGGGGACTAGCGGGAGTAACGAGCAGTACTTC.